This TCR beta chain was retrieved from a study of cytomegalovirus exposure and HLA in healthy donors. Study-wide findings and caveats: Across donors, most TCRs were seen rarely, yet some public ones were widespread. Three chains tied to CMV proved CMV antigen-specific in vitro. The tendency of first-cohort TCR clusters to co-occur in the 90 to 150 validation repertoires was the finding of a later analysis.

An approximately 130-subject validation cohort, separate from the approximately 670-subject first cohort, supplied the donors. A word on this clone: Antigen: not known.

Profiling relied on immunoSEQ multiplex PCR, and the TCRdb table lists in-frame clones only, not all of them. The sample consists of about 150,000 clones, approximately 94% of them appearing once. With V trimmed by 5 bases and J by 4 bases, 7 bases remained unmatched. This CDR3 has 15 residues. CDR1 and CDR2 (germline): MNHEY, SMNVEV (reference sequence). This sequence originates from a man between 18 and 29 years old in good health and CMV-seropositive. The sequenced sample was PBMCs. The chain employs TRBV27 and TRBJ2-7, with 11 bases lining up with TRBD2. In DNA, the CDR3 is TGTGCCAGCAGTCCCACTAGCGGGAGTTGGTACGAGCAGTACTTC. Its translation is CASSPTSGSWYEQYF.